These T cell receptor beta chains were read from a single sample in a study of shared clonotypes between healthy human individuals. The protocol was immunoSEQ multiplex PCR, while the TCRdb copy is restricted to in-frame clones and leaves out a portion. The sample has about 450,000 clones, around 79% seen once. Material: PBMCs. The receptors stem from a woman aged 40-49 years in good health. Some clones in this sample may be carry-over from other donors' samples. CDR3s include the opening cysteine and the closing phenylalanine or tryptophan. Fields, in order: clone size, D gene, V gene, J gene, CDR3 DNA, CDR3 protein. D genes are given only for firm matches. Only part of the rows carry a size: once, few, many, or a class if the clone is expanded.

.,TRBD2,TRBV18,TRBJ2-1,TGTGCCAGCTCACCCTTACTAGCGGAGGCTCTAGATGAGCAGTTCTTC,CASSPLLAEALDEQFF
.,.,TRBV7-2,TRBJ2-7,TGTGCCAGCAGCTCCTTAGCGACCCGCTCCTACGAGCAGTACTTC,CASSSLATRSYEQYF
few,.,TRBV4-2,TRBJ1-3,TGTGCCAGCAGCCAAGATACGGAGGGAAACACCATATATTTT,CASSQDTEGNTIYF
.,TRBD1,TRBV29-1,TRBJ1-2,TGCAGCGTTGAAGTCGATGGGACAGGGATCGGATATGGCTACACCTTC,CSVEVDGTGIGYGYTF
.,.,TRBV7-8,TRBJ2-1,TGTGCCAGCGCCGTAGACGGTTGGTCCTACAATGAGCAGTTCTTC,CASAVDGWSYNEQFF
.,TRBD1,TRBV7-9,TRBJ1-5,TGTGCCAGCAGCTTAGGGACAGGGGCGGTTCAGCCCCAGCATTTT,CASSLGTGAVQPQHF
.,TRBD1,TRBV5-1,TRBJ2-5,TGCGCCAGCAGCATAGGGACAGGGGGACATCAAGAGACCCAGTACTTC,CASSIGTGGHQETQYF
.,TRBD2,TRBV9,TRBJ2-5,TGTGCCAGCAGCGTAGCCTGGCGGGAGCCCGAGACCCAGTACTTC,CASSVAWREPETQYF
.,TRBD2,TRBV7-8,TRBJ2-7,TGTGCCAGCAGCCCCGGACTAGCGGGAGGAGACGAGCAGTACTTC,CASSPGLAGGDEQYF
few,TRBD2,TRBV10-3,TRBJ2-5,TGTGCCATCAGTGAGTCGGGGCTAGCGGGAAGGGAGACCCAGTACTTC,CAISESGLAGRETQYF
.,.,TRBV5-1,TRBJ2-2,TGCGCCAGCAGTTGGTCCGGGACACCGGACACCGGGGAGCTGTTTTTT,CASSWSGTPDTGELFF
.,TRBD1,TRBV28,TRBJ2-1,TGTGCCAGCAGTCCCTTTGGGCGGTTGGGACAGGGTTCCGATGAGCAGTTCTTC,CASSPFGRLGQGSDEQFF
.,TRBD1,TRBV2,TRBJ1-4,TGTGCCAGCAGTGGACAGGGCGGATCTAATGAAAAACTGTTTTTT,CASSGQGGSNEKLFF
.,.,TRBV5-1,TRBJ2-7,TGCGCCAGCAGCCTGAATGCGCGGGATTCATACGAGCAGTACTTC,CASSLNARDSYEQYF
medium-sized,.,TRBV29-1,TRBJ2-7,TGCAGCGTGGGGGCTGGGCGGGAACCCTACGAGCAGTACTTC,CSVGAGREPYEQYF
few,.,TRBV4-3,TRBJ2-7,TGCGCCAGCAGCCAAGAGGCGGACGGGGTCGAGCAGTACTTC,CASSQEADGVEQYF
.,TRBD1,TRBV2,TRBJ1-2,TGTGCCAGCAGTGGACAGGGGAACTATGGCTACACCTTC,CASSGQGNYGYTF
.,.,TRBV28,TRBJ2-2,TGTGCCAGCAGTTTTCGCGGAAACGGGAGAACCTCCGGGGAGCTGTTTTTT,CASSFRGNGRTSGELFF
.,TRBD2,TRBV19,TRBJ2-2,TGTGCCAGTAGTATACCCGGACTAGCGGGAGGAAACACCGGGGAGCTGTTTTTT,CASSIPGLAGGNTGELFF
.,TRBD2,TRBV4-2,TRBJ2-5,TGTGCCAGCAGCCAAGAAATCTTCCTCGGGAGCGGGGGGACCCAGTACTTC,CASSQEIFLGSGGTQYF
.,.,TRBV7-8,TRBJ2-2,TGTGCCAGCAGCTTAGCGCCCGTCAACACCGGGGAGCTGTTTTTT,CASSLAPVNTGELFF
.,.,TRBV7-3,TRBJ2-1,TGTGCCAGCAGCTTAGACCGGGGAACCTACAATGAGCAGTTCTTC,CASSLDRGTYNEQFF
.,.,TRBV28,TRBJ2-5,TGTGCCAGTTCCGGGAGGCGAGGGGGACAAGAGACCCAGTACTTC,CASSGRRGGQETQYF